This TCR beta chain was sequenced in a study of T cell responses to AZD1222 COVID-19 vaccine. V lost 5 bases and J 0 bases, leaving 7 bases between the germline ends. Germline assignment: CDR1 SGHTA and CDR2 FQGNSA. The length of the CDR3 is 13 residues. Findings of the study overall: Breadth and depth of Spike-specific TCRs rose after two AZD1222 doses. In a largely white British group with more females than males, clonal diversity was possibly underestimated.

Turning to this clone: Its antigen remains unidentified.

Clones were sequenced by immunoSEQ multiplex PCR, and TCRdb holds only the in-frame ones, with some missing. This sample has more than 110,000 clones; 92% occur once, and the top ten carry roughly 3.3%. V and J are TRBV7-2 and TRBJ2-5, with D maybe TRBD2 (5 bases). The specimen was peripheral blood, collected 28 days after the second AZD1222 dose. The TCR sequence derives from an adult who received the AZD1222 COVID-19 vaccine. The DNA of the CDR3 is TGTGCCAGCAGCCAGGACTACCAAGAGACCCAGTACTTC. Its translation: CASSQDYQETQYF. Drawing the rest from reference TRBV7-2 and TRBJ2-5, the complete variable domain is GAGVSQSPSNKVTEKGKDVELRCDPISGHTALYWYRQSLGQGLEFLIYFQGNSAPDKSGLPSDRFSAERTGGSVSTLTIQRTQQEDSAVYLCASSQDYQETQYFGPGTRLLVL.